The 9 T cell receptor beta chains below all came from one sample that was sequenced in a study of vaccination effects on CD4 cells after COVID-19. Before sequencing took place, the ViraFEST assay used viral peptide pools to expand antigen-specific CD4+ T cells. The authors isolated CD4+ T cells after 9 to 10 days of culture. The study found no prior SARS-CoV-2 infection in the vaccine recipients, who tested negative for nucleocapsid antibodies. Assay: immunoSEQ multiplex PCR; the TCRdb copy retains only in-frame clones and omits some. The table lists roughly 30,000 clones, roughly 73% of them singletons. Antigen specificity for these receptors is unknown. The specimen comprised CD4+ T cells from PBMCs cultured with HCoV-OC43 spike peptides, sampled before COVID-19 vaccination. Stated subset: HCoV-OC43 spike overlapping peptide pool stimulation. The source of these receptors is a human donor who received a COVID-19 vaccine.

The sample holds a few counts of this clone. This chain uses TRBV5-8 with TRBJ2-2; D possibly corresponds to TRBD2 (5 bases). V was shortened by 0 bases and J by 8 bases, with 8 bases between the two germline ends. Looked up from germline, CDR1 is SGHTS and CDR2 is YDEGEE. The CDR3 loop spans 13 amino acids. The CDR3 reads CASSLGPGGELFF. The CDR3 nucleotides are TGTGCCAGCAGCTTGGGGCCGGGAGGGGAGCTGTTTTTT.

The chain employs TRBV2 and TRBJ2-7; D call uncertain. The CDR3 runs 13 residues. Trimming pared 5 bases from V and 0 bases from J, leaving 8 bases between. CDR1 is SNHLY and CDR2 is FYNNEI in the germline V gene. CDR3 in DNA: TGTGCCAGCAGTCCTATGAGCTCCTACGAGCAGTACTTC. It translates to CASSPMSSYEQYF. Together with reference TRBV2 and TRBJ2-7, the CDR3 gives the full variable domain: EPEVTQTPSHQVTQMGQEVILRCVPISNHLYFYWYRQILGQKVEFLVSFYNNEISEKSEIFDDQFSVERPDGSNFTLKIRSTKLEDSAMYFCASSPMSSYEQYFGPGTRLTVT.

This sequence joins TRBV3-1 (or the pseudogene TRBV3-2) and TRBJ1-5; D remains ambiguous. Trimming removed 1 base at V and 6 bases at J, with 7 bases between. CDR1 and CDR2 (germline): LGHDT, YNNKEL (reference sequence). The CDR3 covers 13 residues. This CDR3 is CASSQGSGQPQHF. CDR3 nucleotides: TGTGCCAGCAGCCAAGGTTCAGGTCAGCCCCAGCATTTT.

This chain links TRBV7-9 with TRBJ2-1; no clear D gene. Germline CDR1 SEHNR, CDR2 FQNEAQ (reference sequence). V was cut by 1 base and J by 4 bases, with 11 bases left in between. The CDR3 has 15 amino acids. CDR3 nucleotides: TGTGCCAGCAGCTTAGGCAGGAATCGGTACAATGAGCAGTTCTTC. Translating it yields CASSLGRNRYNEQFF. Together with reference TRBV7-9 and TRBJ2-1, the CDR3 gives the full variable domain: DTGVSQNPRHKITKRGQNVTFRCDPISEHNRLYWYRQTLGQGPEFLTYFQNEAQLEKSRLLSDRFSAERPKGSFSTLEIQRTEQGDSAMYLCASSLGRNRYNEQFFGPGTRLTVL.

This chain connects TRBV7-2 to TRBJ2-7; possibly TRBD1 for D (6 bases). CDR3 length: 15 amino acids. Germline V lookup: CDR1 SGHTA, CDR2 FQGNSA. V lost 1 base and J 2 bases, leaving 12 bases between the germline ends. CDR3 sequence: CASSLVGGLAYEQYF. The CDR3 nucleotides read TGTGCCAGCAGCTTAGTAGGGGGATTGGCCTACGAGCAGTACTTC.

The CDR3 region has the DNA TGCGCCAGCAGCCAAGGACAGGGCTCAGCTAACTATGGCTACACCTTC. This codes for CASSQGQGSANYGYTF. This chain links TRBV4-1 with TRBJ1-2; 7 nucleotides align to TRBD1. The CDR3 loop spans 16 amino acids. Germline CDR1 MGHRA, CDR2 YSYEKL. V gave up 1 base and J gave up 0 bases; unmatched junction bases: 5.

This clone was observed a single time. The chain recombines TRBV27 with TRBJ1-2; D is ambiguous. Germline lookup yields CDR1 MNHEY and CDR2 SMNVEV (reference sequence). This CDR3 contains 15 residues. V gave up 5 bases and J gave up 1 base, with 14 bases separating them. The CDR3 coding sequence is TGTGCCAGCAGTCGGAGGGAATCCTTTAACTATGGCTACACCTTC. The encoded protein is CASSRRESFNYGYTF.

By share, this clone counts as medium-sized. CDR3 loop: CAWSVMDGGYTF. CDR3 in DNA: TGTGCCTGGAGTGTTATGGACGGTGGCTACACCTTC. The chain couples TRBV30 to TRBJ1-2, with unresolved D. CDR1 GTSNPN and CDR2 SVGIG come from the germline V gene (reference sequence). V lost 0 bases to trimming and J lost 7 bases, with 9 bases between them. The CDR3 is 12 residues long.

V is TRBV5-1 and J is TRBJ2-5, with D unresolved. From germline, CDR1 is SGHRS and CDR2 YFSETQ. The CDR3 is 15 amino acids. Trimming removed 0 bases at V and 2 bases at J, with 11 bases between. The CDR3: CASSLAGWGQETQYF. For the CDR3, the DNA is TGCGCCAGCAGCTTGGCCGGATGGGGACAAGAGACCCAGTACTTC.